Given below is one T cell receptor (beta chain) in context. Its matching antigen is unknown. The CDR3 runs to 15 residues. The J segment lost 3 bases and the V segment lost 7 bases, leaving 8 bases of the junction unmatched. Germline V gives CDR1 MNHNY, CDR2 SVGAGI (reference sequence). The repertoire was sequenced with immunoSEQ multiplex PCR; TCRdb's copy has only in-frame clones and lacks some. Of some 140,000 clones detected, about 86% appear once; the ten largest clones hold approximately 2%. The entry originates in a study of cytomegalovirus exposure and HLA in healthy donors. Donors were drawn from the roughly 130-subject validation cohort, separate from the approximately 670-subject first cohort. The study's findings and limits: It was found in a later analysis that first-cohort TCR clusters tended to co-occur in the approximately 120 validation repertoires. The study put around 180 TCR beta chains on its list as cytomegalovirus-associated.

This TCR was sampled from a human donor in good health. The material sequenced was PBMCs. The chain employs TRBV6-6 and TRBJ1-3; 8 bases agree with TRBD1. In nucleotides, the CDR3 is TGTGCCAGCAAAAAGGGCGGGACAGGTGGAAACACCATATATTTT. Its translation: CASKKGGTGGNTIYF.